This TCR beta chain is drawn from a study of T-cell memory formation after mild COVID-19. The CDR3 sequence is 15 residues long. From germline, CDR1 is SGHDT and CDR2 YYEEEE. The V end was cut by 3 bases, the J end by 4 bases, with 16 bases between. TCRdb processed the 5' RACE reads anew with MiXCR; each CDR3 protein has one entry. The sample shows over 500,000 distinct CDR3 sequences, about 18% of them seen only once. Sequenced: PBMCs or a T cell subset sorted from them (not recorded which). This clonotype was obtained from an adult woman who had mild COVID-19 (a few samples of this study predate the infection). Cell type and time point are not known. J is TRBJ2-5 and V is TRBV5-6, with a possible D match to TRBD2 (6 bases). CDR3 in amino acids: CASSWRGHSRETQYF. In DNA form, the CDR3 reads TGTGCCAGCAGCTGGCGGGGCCACAGCCGAGAGACCCAGTACTTC.